A single sample is the source of the 15 T cell receptor beta chains below, sequenced in a study of CD8+ T cells in alopecia areata. Extracted RNA was reverse transcribed, and the resulting cDNA served as sequencing template. Clones were read by immunoSEQ multiplex PCR, and TCRdb kept only the in-frame ones, dropping some. The sample holds around 29,000 clones, roughly 58% seen once. Sequencing was performed on NKG2D-high CD8+ T cells sorted from blood. The receptors originated from a human donor with alopecia areata.

This chain links TRBV29-1 with TRBJ2-2; TRBD2 matches 10 bases. CDR3 length: 17 residues. Unmatched junction bases numbered 10, after V lost 6 bases and J lost 0 bases. From germline, CDR1 is SQVTM and CDR2 ANQGSEA. The CDR3 protein is CSVTAIAGGTNTGELFF. The CDR3 DNA is TGCAGCGTGACAGCGATAGCGGGGGGCACGAACACCGGGGAGCTGTTTTTT.

The chain recombines TRBV4-3 with TRBJ2-6; D is undetermined. CDR3 length: 16 amino acids. Germline values: CDR1 LGHNA, CDR2 YSLEER. The V end was cut by 3 bases, the J end by 4 bases, with 13 bases between. CDR3 sequence: CASSHQVVWGANVLTF. The CDR3 bases are TGCGCCAGCAGCCACCAGGTGGTATGGGGGGCCAACGTCCTGACTTTC.

The gene calls are TRBV28 and TRBJ2-3; the D gene is possibly TRBD1 (6 bases). The germline gives CDR1 MDHEN, CDR2 SYDVKM. The CDR3 runs to 14 residues. Trimming shortened V by 7 bases and J by 6 bases, and 17 bases separated the two germline ends. CDR3 DNA: TGTGCCAGCAAGATGGACAGTGGGTCTGATACGCAGTATTTT. It yields the protein CASKMDSGSDTQYF.

The sample holds one count of this clone. The CDR3 DNA reads as TGTGCCAGCAGTTTAGCCCCCGGGACAGACTATGGCTACACCTTC. It is translated as CASSLAPGTDYGYTF. The V gene is TRBV27, the J gene TRBJ1-2; 7 bases are shared with TRBD1. CDR3 length: 15 residues. The J segment lost 3 bases and the V segment lost 2 bases, leaving 6 bases of the junction unmatched. The V gene's germline CDR1 is MNHEY and CDR2 SMNVEV (reference sequence).

The chain employs TRBV5-1 and TRBJ2-1; 8 bases agree with TRBD2. Germline V gene lookup returns CDR1 SGHRS and CDR2 YFSETQ. The V gene end was trimmed by 4 bases and the J gene end by 4 bases; junction bases not matched to a gene: 13. This CDR3 is 17 amino acids long. The CDR3, as DNA: TGCGCCAGCAGCCCCGGCCTGGCGGGGGGCCATTACAATGAGCAGTTCTTC. It is translated as CASSPGLAGGHYNEQFF.

The table lists this clone with a few counts. The chain couples TRBV5-1 to TRBJ2-4, with 8 positions matching TRBD1. The CDR3 contains 18 residues. Unmatched junction bases numbered 19, after V lost 3 bases and J lost 8 bases. Germline V gene lookup returns CDR1 SGHRS and CDR2 YFSETQ. The CDR3 region is CASSSSGTGSILLDIQYF. The CDR3 nucleotides read TGCGCCAGCAGCTCGTCCGGGACAGGTAGTATCTTGTTGGACATTCAGTACTTC. Together with reference TRBV5-1 and TRBJ2-4, the CDR3 gives the full variable domain: KAGVTQTPRYLIKTRGQQVTLSCSPISGHRSVSWYQQTPGQGLQFLFEYFSETQRNKGNFPGRFSGRQFSNSRSEMNVSTLELGDSALYLCASSSSGTGSILLDIQYFGAGTRLSVL.

The rearrangement joins TRBV7-9 to TRBJ2-7; 7 nucleotides line up with TRBD1. CDR1 and CDR2 (germline): SEHNR, FQNEAQ (reference sequence). The CDR3 is made up of 15 amino acids. The trim removed 1 base at V and 5 bases at J, leaving 8 bases unmatched. CDR3 residues: CASSLGQGPAHEQYF. Written as DNA, the CDR3 is TGTGCCAGCAGCTTAGGACAGGGCCCAGCCCACGAGCAGTACTTC.

The chain couples TRBV27 to TRBJ2-7; maybe TRBD2 (6 bases). The CDR3 consists of 14 residues. V lost 6 bases, J lost 1 base, and 13 bases lay in between. Germline lookup yields CDR1 MNHEY and CDR2 SMNVEV (reference sequence). CDR3 DNA: TGTGCCAGCAGCCCTGGGGGAGGATCCTACGAGCAGTACTTC. It is translated as CASSPGGGSYEQYF.

The chain couples TRBV9 to TRBJ1-2, with a weak D call TRBD1 (6 bases). This CDR3 contains 15 residues. CDR1 and CDR2 from the germline V gene are SGDLS and YYNGEE. Between the trimmed V and J ends, which lost 7 bases and 3 bases, there was a span of 19 bases. The CDR3 protein is CASPSGSRGYYGYTF. The CDR3 DNA reads as TGTGCCAGCCCCTCGGGGTCAAGGGGGTACTATGGCTACACCTTC.

The chain uses TRBV4-2 and TRBJ1-1; perhaps TRBD1 as D (6 bases). This CDR3 comprises 15 residues. Trimming pared 1 base from V and 1 base from J, leaving 10 bases between. From germline, CDR1 is LGHNA and CDR2 YNFKEQ. In DNA, the CDR3 is TGTGCCAGCAGCCAAGTACAGGGACCGAACACTGAAGCTTTCTTT. Its translation: CASSQVQGPNTEAFF.

The V and J genes are TRBV4-3 and TRBJ1-2; 9 nucleotides agree with TRBD1. Germline CDR1 is LGHNA and CDR2 is YSLEER. Trimming cost V 4 bases and J 7 bases; bases outside gene matches: 7. The CDR3 runs to 14 residues. The CDR3 DNA reads TGCGCCAGCAGCCCCCAACAGGGGGCTGTTGGCTACACCTTC. Protein product: CASSPQQGAVGYTF.

This clone was observed a handful of times. The chain links TRBV19 to TRBJ1-2, with no clear D. Germline V CDR1 and CDR2: LNHDA, SQIVND (reference sequence). This CDR3 contains 11 residues. The V end was cut by 3 bases, the J end by 4 bases, with 3 bases between. The chain's CDR3 is CASSIGYGYTF. The CDR3 DNA follows: TGTGCCAGTAGTATCGGCTATGGCTACACCTTC.

This clone was seen only a few times. The chain links TRBV5-1 to TRBJ2-1; TRBD2 agrees at 8 bases. The CDR3 consists of 14 residues. CDR1 SGHRS and CDR2 YFSETQ come from the germline V gene. V lost 6 bases and J lost 4; bases outside the gene matches: 6. The CDR3 DNA reads as TGCGCCAGCAAAATAGCGGGGACATACAATGAGCAGTTCTTC. This gives the protein CASKIAGTYNEQFF.

This clone was recorded a few times. The rearrangement links TRBV9 to TRBJ2-1; D remains ambiguous. CDR3 length: 13 amino acids. The germline CDR1 and CDR2 sequences are SGDLS and YYNGEE. Trimming cost V 0 bases and J 6 bases, with 7 bases left between them. This CDR3 is CASSVGGLNEQFF. Here the CDR3 DNA reads TGTGCCAGCAGCGTAGGAGGTCTCAATGAGCAGTTCTTC.

The V gene is TRBV6-5, the J gene TRBJ2-5; D not certain. This CDR3 is 15 amino acids long. CDR1 and CDR2 from the germline V gene are MNHEY and SVGAGI. V lost 4 bases and J lost 1, with 13 bases in between. This CDR3 is CASSSNPLTQETQYF. The DNA for the CDR3 is TGTGCCAGCAGTTCCAACCCGCTAACCCAAGAGACCCAGTACTTC.